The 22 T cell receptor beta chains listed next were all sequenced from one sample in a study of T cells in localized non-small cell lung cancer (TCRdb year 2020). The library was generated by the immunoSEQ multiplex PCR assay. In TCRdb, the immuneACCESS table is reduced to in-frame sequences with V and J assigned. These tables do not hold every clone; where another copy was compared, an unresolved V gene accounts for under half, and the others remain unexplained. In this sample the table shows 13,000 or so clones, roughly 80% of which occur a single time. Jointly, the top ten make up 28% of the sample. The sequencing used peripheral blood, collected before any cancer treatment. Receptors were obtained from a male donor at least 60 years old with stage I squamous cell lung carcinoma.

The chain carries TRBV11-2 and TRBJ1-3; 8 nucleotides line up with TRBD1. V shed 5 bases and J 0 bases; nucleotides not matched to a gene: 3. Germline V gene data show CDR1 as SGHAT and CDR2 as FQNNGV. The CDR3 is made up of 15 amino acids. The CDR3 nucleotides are TGTGCCAGCAGCCGAGGACAGGGCTCTGGAAACACCATATATTTT. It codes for CASSRGQGSGNTIYF.

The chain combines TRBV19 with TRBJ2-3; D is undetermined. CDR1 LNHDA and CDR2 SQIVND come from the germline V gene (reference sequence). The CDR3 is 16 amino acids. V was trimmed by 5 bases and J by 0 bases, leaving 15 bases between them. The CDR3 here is CASSGEATPSTDTQYF. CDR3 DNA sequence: TGTGCCAGTAGTGGAGAGGCAACTCCTAGCACAGATACGCAGTATTTT.

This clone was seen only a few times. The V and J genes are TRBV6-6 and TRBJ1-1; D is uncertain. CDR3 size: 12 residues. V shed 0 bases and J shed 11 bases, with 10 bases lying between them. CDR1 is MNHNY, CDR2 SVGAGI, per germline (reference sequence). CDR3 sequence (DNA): TGTGCCAGCAGTTACTCGATGAGCGACGCTTTCTTT. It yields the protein CASSYSMSDAFF.

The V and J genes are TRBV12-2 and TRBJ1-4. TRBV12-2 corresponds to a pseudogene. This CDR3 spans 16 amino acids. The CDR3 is CASRTRGEGQGEKLFF. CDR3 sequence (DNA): TGTGCAAGTCGCACCAGGGGGGAGGGGCAAGGTGAAAAACTGTTTTTT.

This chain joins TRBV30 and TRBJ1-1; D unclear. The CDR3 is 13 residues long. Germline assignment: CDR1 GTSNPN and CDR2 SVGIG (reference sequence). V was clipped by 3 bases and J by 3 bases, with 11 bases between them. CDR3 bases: TGTGCCTGGAGCCCCGAGGCCTACACTGAAGCTTTCTTT. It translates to CAWSPEAYTEAFF.

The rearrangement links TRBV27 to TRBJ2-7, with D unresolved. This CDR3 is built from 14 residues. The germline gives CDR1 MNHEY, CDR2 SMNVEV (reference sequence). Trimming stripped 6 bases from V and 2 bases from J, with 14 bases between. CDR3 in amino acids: CASSLLSPAYEQYF. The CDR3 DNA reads TGTGCCAGCAGCCTACTTTCTCCTGCCTACGAGCAGTACTTC.

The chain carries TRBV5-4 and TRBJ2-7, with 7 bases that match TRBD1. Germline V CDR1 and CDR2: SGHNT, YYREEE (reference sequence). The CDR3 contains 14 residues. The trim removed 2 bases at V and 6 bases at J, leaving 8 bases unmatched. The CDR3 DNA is TGTGCCAGCAGCTTTGACAGGACAGGCGGCGAGCAGTACTTC. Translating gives CASSFDRTGGEQYF.

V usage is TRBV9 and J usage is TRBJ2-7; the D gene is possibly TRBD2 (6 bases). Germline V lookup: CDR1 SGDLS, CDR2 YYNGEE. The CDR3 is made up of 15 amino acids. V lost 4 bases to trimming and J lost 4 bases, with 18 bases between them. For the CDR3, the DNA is TGTGCCAGCAGCCCCCGCGACGGGACTGGTTACGAGCAGTACTTC. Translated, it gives CASSPRDGTGYEQYF.

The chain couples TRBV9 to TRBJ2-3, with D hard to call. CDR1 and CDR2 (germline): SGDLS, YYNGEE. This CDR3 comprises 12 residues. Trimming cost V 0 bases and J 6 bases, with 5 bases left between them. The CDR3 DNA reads TGTGCCAGCAGCGTAGTGCTGGATACGCAGTATTTT. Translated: CASSVVLDTQYF.

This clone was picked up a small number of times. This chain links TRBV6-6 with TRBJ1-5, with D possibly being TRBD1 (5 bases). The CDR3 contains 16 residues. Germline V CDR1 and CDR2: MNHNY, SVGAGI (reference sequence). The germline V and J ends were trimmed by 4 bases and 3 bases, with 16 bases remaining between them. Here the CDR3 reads CASSSLQTASNQPQHF. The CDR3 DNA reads TGTGCCAGCAGTTCCCTCCAGACAGCCTCCAATCAGCCCCAGCATTTT.

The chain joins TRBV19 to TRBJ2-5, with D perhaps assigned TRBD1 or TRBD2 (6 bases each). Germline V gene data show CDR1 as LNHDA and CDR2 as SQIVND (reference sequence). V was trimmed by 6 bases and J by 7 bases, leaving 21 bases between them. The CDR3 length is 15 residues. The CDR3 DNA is TGTGCCAGTAGCCCGATCAGAGGGGGGCAGGGGACCCAGTACTTC. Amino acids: CASSPIRGGQGTQYF.

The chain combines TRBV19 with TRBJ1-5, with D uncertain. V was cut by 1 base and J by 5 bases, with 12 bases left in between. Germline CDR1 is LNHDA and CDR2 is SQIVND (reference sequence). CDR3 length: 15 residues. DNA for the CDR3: TGTGCCAGTAGTATAGTTCTGAACCAGGATCAGCCCCAGCATTTT. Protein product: CASSIVLNQDQPQHF.

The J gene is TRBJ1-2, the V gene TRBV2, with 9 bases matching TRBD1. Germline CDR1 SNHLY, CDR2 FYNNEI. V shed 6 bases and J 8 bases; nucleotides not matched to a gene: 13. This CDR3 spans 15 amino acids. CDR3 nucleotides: TGTGCCAGCAGGACCCTGGGGGACAGGGTTGGAGGCTACACCTTC. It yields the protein CASRTLGDRVGGYTF.

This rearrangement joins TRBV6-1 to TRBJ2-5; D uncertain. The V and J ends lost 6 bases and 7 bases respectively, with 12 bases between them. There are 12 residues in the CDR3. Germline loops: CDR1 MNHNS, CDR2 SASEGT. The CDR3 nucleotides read TGTGCCAGCAGACTGGCCACAGTGACCCAGTACTTC. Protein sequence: CASRLATVTQYF.

In nucleotides, the CDR3 is TGTGCCAGCAGCCTCGTCCAGGGGAAAGGACACGCCGAGCAGTACTTC. It translates to CASSLVQGKGHAEQYF. The rearrangement uses TRBV7-9 and TRBJ2-7; D possibly corresponds to TRBD1 (6 bases). Trimming took off 5 bases at V and 6 bases at J, with 23 bases between the two ends. Germline V gives CDR1 SEHNR, CDR2 FQNEAQ (reference sequence). The CDR3 is made up of 16 amino acids.

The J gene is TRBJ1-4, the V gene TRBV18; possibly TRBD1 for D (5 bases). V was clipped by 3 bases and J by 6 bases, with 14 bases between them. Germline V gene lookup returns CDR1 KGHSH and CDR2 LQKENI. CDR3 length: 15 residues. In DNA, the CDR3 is TGTGCCAGCTCACCCCGTGGGGCGGCGGATGAAAAACTGTTTTTT. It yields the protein CASSPRGAADEKLFF.

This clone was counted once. CDR3 amino acids: CASSRGQGTRAFF. In DNA, the CDR3 is TGTGCCAGCAGCCGAGGACAGGGGACTCGAGCTTTCTTT. The V gene is TRBV28, the J gene TRBJ1-1, with 9 bases aligning to TRBD1. The CDR3 contains 13 residues. J lost 10 bases, V lost 6 bases, and 9 bases had no gene match. Germline CDR1 MDHEN, CDR2 SYDVKM.

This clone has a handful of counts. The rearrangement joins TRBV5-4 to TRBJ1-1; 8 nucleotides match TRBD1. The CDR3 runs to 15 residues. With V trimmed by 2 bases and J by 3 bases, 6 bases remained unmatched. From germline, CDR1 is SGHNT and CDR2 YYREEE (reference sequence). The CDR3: CASSLRTGYDTEAFF. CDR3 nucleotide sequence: TGTGCCAGCAGCTTAAGGACAGGGTACGACACTGAAGCTTTCTTT.

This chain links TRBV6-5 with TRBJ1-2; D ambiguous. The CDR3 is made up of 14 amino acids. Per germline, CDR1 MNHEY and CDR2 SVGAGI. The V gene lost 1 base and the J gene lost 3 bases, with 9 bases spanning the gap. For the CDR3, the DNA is TGTGCCAGCAGTTACTACACGGGCCACTATGGCTACACCTTC. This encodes CASSYYTGHYGYTF.

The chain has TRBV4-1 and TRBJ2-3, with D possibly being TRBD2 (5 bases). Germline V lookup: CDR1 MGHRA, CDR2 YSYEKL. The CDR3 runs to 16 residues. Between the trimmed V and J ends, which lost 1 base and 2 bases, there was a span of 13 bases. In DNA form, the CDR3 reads TGCGCCAGCAGCCAAGGGGAATCGGGGAACACAGATACGCAGTATTTT. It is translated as CASSQGESGNTDTQYF.

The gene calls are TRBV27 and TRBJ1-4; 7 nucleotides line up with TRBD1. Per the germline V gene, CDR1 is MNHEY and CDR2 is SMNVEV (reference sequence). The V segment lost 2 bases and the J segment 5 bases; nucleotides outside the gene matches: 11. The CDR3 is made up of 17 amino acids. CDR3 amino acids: CASSLLTSTGTNEKLFF. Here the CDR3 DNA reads TGTGCCAGCAGTTTACTAACCTCGACAGGGACGAATGAAAAACTGTTTTTT.

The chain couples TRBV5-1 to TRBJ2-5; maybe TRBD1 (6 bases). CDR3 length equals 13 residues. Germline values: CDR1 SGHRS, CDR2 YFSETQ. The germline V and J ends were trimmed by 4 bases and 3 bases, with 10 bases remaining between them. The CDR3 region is CASSTGTKETQYF. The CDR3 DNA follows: TGCGCCAGCAGCACCGGGACAAAAGAGACCCAGTACTTC.